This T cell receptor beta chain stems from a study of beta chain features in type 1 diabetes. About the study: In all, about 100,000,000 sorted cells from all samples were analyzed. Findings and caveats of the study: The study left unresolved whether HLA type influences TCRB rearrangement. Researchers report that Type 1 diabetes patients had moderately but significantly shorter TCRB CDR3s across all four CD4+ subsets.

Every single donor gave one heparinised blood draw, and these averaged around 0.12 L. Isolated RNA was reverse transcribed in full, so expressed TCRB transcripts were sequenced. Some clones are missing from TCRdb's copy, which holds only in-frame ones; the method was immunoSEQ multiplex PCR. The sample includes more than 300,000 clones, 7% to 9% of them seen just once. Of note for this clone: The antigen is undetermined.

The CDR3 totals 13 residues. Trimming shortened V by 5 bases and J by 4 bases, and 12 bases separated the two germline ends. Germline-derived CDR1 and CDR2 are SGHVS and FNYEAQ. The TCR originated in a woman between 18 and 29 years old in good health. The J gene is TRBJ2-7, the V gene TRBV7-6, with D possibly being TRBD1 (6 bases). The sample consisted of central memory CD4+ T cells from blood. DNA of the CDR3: TGTGCCAGCAGCGAAAACCAGGGGTACGAGCAGTACTTC. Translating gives CASSENQGYEQYF. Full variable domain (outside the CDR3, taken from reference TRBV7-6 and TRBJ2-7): GAGVSQSPRYKVTKRGQDVALRCDPISGHVSLYWYRQALGQGPEFLTYFNYEAQQDKSGLPNDRFSAERPEGSISTLTIQRTEQRDSAMYRCASSENQGYEQYFGPGTRLTVT.